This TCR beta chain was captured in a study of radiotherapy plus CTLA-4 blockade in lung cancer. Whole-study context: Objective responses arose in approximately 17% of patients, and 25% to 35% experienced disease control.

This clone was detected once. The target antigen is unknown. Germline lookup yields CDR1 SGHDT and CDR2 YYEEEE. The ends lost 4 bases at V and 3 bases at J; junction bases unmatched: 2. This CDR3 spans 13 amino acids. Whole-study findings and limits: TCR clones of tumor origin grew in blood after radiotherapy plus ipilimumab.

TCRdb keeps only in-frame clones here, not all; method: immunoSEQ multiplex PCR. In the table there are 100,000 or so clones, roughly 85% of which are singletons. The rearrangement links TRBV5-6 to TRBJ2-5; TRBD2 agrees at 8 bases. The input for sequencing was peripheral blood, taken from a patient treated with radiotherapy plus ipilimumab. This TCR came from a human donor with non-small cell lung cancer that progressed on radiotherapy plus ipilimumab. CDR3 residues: CASSLSGKETQYF. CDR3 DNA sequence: TGTGCCAGCAGCCTTAGCGGGAAAGAGACCCAGTACTTC.